This is a list of T cell receptor beta chains from one sample in a study of T cells in Graves' hyperthyroidism and ophthalmopathy. One entry per CDR3 protein, called by TCRdb with MiXCR from the multiplex PCR reads. Among around 350,000 distinct CDR3 sequences, 19% were seen once, and the ten largest hold 3% to 4.5%. Sequencing was performed on blood. All receptors derive from a woman aged 18-35 years with Graves' hyperthyroidism. Both conserved end residues are part of each CDR3. A D gene is named only where the DNA matches it firmly. Only some rows state a clone size, as once, few, many or a class for expanded clones.

V	D	J	size	DNA	CDR3
TRBV11-1	TRBD2	TRBJ2-5	NA	TGTGCCAGCAGCCCAGGGGGGACTAGCGCGGAGAACCAAGAGACCCAGTACTTC	CASSPGGTSAENQETQYF
TRBV4-1	NA	TRBJ2-5	few	TGCGCCAGCAGCCAAGATCGCCTAGAAGAGACCCAGTACTTC	CASSQDRLEETQYF
TRBV27	NA	TRBJ2-7	many	TGTGCCAGCAGTTTATTGCAGGGTTCGGGCGAGCAGTACTTC	CASSLLQGSGEQYF
TRBV11-2	TRBD2	TRBJ2-2	many	TGTGCCAGCAGCTTAGAGTCGGGGGGGAGCTACACCGGGGAGCTGTTTTTT	CASSLESGGSYTGELFF
TRBV6-1	NA	TRBJ1-2	once	TGTGCCAGCAAGGCAGCTAACTATGGCTACACCTTC	CASKAANYGYTF
TRBV30	TRBD1	TRBJ1-1	many	TGTGCCTGGCGGACATGGACAGGGGACACTGAAGCTTTCTTT	CAWRTWTGDTEAFF
TRBV6-1	NA	TRBJ1-2	few	TGTGCCAGCAGTGAAATCAGGACAGATAACTATGGCTACACCTTC	CASSEIRTDNYGYTF
TRBV6-5	TRBD2	TRBJ2-7	NA	TGTGCCAGCGGTACTAGCGGGGGGATCGAGCAGTACTTC	CASGTSGGIEQYF
TRBV28	NA	TRBJ2-7	many	TGTGCCAGCAGTTTAACTATCTCCTACGAGCAGTACTTC	CASSLTISYEQYF
TRBV18	NA	TRBJ2-2	few	TGTGCCAGCTCATTGCGCCAGAACACCGGGGAGCTGTTTTTT	CASSLRQNTGELFF
TRBV27	TRBD2	TRBJ2-7	many	TGTGCCAGCAGTACCGGAGTAGCGGGGGCCTCTTGGGAGCAGTACTTC	CASSTGVAGASWEQYF
TRBV12-3/TRBV12-4	NA	TRBJ1-5	many	TGTGCCAGCAGCTCAGGGGATAGCAATCAGCCCCAGCATTTT	CASSSGDSNQPQHF
TRBV5-1	NA	TRBJ1-5	many	TGCGCCAGCAGCTTGAATCTGGGTAGTCAGCCCCAGCATTTT	CASSLNLGSQPQHF
TRBV6-1	NA	TRBJ2-3	NA	TGTGCCAGCAGAAATCCTACCGGCGCAGATACGCAGTATTTT	CASRNPTGADTQYF
TRBV9	TRBD1	TRBJ1-2	many	TGTGCCAGCAACCCCGGGGACAGGGGGCGAAACTATGGCTACACCTTC	CASNPGDRGRNYGYTF
TRBV6-1	NA	TRBJ1-1	once	TGTGCCAGCAGACGCCGACAGTCCACTGAAGCTTTCTTT	CASRRRQSTEAFF
TRBV15	NA	TRBJ1-2	many	TGTGCCACCAGCGGAGACAGGAACTATGGCTACACCTTC	CATSGDRNYGYTF
TRBV29-1	TRBD1	TRBJ1-6	few	TGCAGCGTTGGGACAGGGGGCGGTTCACCCCTCCACTTT	CSVGTGGGSPLHF
TRBV12-3/TRBV12-4	NA	TRBJ1-1	many	TGTGCCAGCAGTGACAACAGGGCCACTGAAGCTTTCTTT	CASSDNRATEAFF
TRBV10-3	NA	TRBJ1-1	many	TGTGCCATCAGTGAAAACACTGAAGCTTTCTTT	CAISENTEAFF
TRBV28	TRBD1	TRBJ2-7	many	TGTGCCAGCAGTCCCCCGGTTTGGGGGACAGTGTCGATGCAGTACTTC	CASSPPVWGTVSMQYF
TRBV6-5	TRBD1	TRBJ2-7	NA	TGTGCCAGCAGTTACCCGGGGACAGGGGGTATCTACGAGCAGTACTTC	CASSYPGTGGIYEQYF
TRBV6-1	NA	TRBJ2-5	many	TGTGCCAGCAGTCGACAAGAGGGCCTGACCCAGTACTTC	CASSRQEGLTQYF
TRBV30	NA	TRBJ1-5	NA	TGTGCCTGGAGCCTGGGAGGGGGTCTCGGACAGCCCCAGCATTTT	CAWSLGGGLGQPQHF
TRBV7-3	TRBD2	TRBJ2-7	many	TGTGCCAGCAGCTCGGGACTAGCTGGCGAGCAGTACTTC	CASSSGLAGEQYF
TRBV12-3/TRBV12-4	TRBD1	TRBJ1-1	NA	TGTGCCAGCAGCTCCGGGGAGGGGGCCCCCCGGGGCACTGAAGCTTTCTTT	CASSSGEGAPRGTEAFF
TRBV5-1	NA	TRBJ1-1	many	TGCGCCAGCAGCTTCGGGCCGAACACTGAAGCTTTCTTT	CASSFGPNTEAFF
TRBV6-2/TRBV6-3	TRBD2	TRBJ2-7	NA	TGTGCCAGCAGTTTTACTAGCGCCTCCTACGAGCAGTACTTC	CASSFTSASYEQYF
TRBV7-2	TRBD1	TRBJ2-7	many	TGTGCCAGCAGCCAAGACAGGGGGTACTACGAGCAGTACTTC	CASSQDRGYYEQYF
TRBV7-3	TRBD1	TRBJ2-2	many	TGTGCCAGCAGCCGCACAGGGGGCACGGCCGGGGAGCTGTTTTTT	CASSRTGGTAGELFF
TRBV7-9	NA	TRBJ1-1	many	TGTGCCAGCAGCTTAGCGGCCGACAGGCCGAACACTGAAGCTTTCTTT	CASSLAADRPNTEAFF
TRBV28	NA	TRBJ2-5	many	TGTGCCAGCAGTTTATTGGGGACACCCTCAAAGGAGAAAGAGACCCAGTACTTC	CASSLLGTPSKEKETQYF
TRBV20-1	TRBD1	TRBJ1-2	NA	TGCAGTGCTTACCGGACAGGGCTCTATGGCTACACCTTC	CSAYRTGLYGYTF
TRBV5-1	NA	TRBJ1-5	NA	TGCGCCAGCAGCTTCGAAAGCGGTACTGATCAGCCCCAGCATTTT	CASSFESGTDQPQHF
TRBV6-1	TRBD2	TRBJ2-3	NA	TGTGCCAGCATACTAGCGGGGGGAGGCGAAGATACGCAGTATTTT	CASILAGGGEDTQYF
TRBV7-9	TRBD1	TRBJ1-1	NA	TGTGCCGTCCGGGACAGCAGCACTGAAGCTTGCTTT	CAVRDSSTEACF
TRBV18	NA	TRBJ1-1	few	TGTGCCAGCTCACAGGGCCCTGAAGCTTTCTTT	CASSQGPEAFF
TRBV7-3	TRBD1	TRBJ1-1	many	TGTGCCAGCAGTACGGACAGGGAGAACACTGAAGCTTTCTTT	CASSTDRENTEAFF
TRBV20-1	NA	TRBJ2-4	many	TGCAGTGCTAAGGGTGTCCTGTCCAAAAACATTCAGTACTTC	CSAKGVLSKNIQYF
TRBV28	NA	TRBJ2-5	many	TGTGCCAGCAGTTTGGGGGGAGTTCGAGAGACCCAGTACTTC	CASSLGGVRETQYF
TRBV7-8	NA	TRBJ2-7	once	TGTGCCAGCAGCTTAGGGCTCGCTCGGGACGAGCAGTACTTC	CASSLGLARDEQYF
TRBV20-1	NA	TRBJ2-7	many	TGCAGTGCTAGAGATCCAACAGGGAGCTACGAGCAGTACTTC	CSARDPTGSYEQYF
TRBV2	TRBD2	TRBJ2-1	NA	TGTGCCAGCACTTCTAGGACTAGAAATGAGCAGTTCTTC	CASTSRTRNEQFF
TRBV6-2/TRBV6-3	TRBD2	TRBJ2-5	once	TGTGCCAGCAGTTACGCGACAGGGCGGCTAGCGGGGGGGCAAGAGACCCAGTACTTC	CASSYATGRLAGGQETQYF
TRBV2	NA	TRBJ1-3	many	TGTGCCAGCAGCCCCAGGGTCTCTGGAAACACCATATATTTT	CASSPRVSGNTIYF
TRBV6-9	TRBD1	TRBJ1-1	many	TGTGCCAGCAGTTATGTTGGGCCAGGGGGCGAGAACACTGAAGCTTTCTTT	CASSYVGPGGENTEAFF
TRBV19	NA	TRBJ1-1	many	TGTGCCAGTAGTATATCCGTGTCGAGGACTGAAGCTTTCTTT	CASSISVSRTEAFF
TRBV12-3/TRBV12-4	TRBD1	TRBJ2-7	many	TGTGCCAGCAGTCAGGGACAGGGGTTCTACGAGCAGTACTTC	CASSQGQGFYEQYF
TRBV4-2	TRBD2	TRBJ2-3	NA	TGTGCCAGCAGCCAAGAAAATTCAGGGAGGGGCAATCAGCCCCAGTATTTT	CASSQENSGRGNQPQYF
TRBV6-1	TRBD1	TRBJ1-1	many	TGTGCCAGCAGTCCAGGGACAGCCCAGAACACTGAAGCTTTCTTT	CASSPGTAQNTEAFF